This TCR beta chain was profiled in a study of blood T cell repertoires in COVID-19. The method was immunoSEQ multiplex PCR; TCRdb's version includes in-frame clones alone and lacks a portion of them. The sample holds some 150,000 clones; more than 70% are singletons and the top ten take about an eighth. This CDR3 is 13 amino acids long. Germline CDR1 is SEHNR and CDR2 is FQNEAQ (reference sequence). Trimming pared 2 bases from V and 3 bases from J, leaving 7 bases between. This clone has only a few counts. The receptor was derived from a man aged 55 to 70 with active or convalescent COVID-19. The sequencing input was peripheral blood. The chain recombines TRBV7-9 with TRBJ1-1; D ambiguous. The CDR3 spells CASSLRTDTEAFF. Written as DNA, the CDR3 is TGTGCCAGCAGCTTACGGACTGACACTGAAGCTTTCTTT.